The next 26 T cell receptor beta chains were all read from a single sample in a study of regulatory T cells in long-lasting Graves disease. Time point: persistent/refractory GD, antithyroid drugs over 5 years with positive TRAb. Isolated PBMC RNA provided the starting material for the TCR library. For TCR beta, libraries came from iRepertoire HTBI primers and Arm-PCR of CDR3 regions. TCRdb reprocessed the multiplex PCR reads with MiXCR, giving one entry per CDR3 protein. The table records roughly 400,000 distinct CDR3 sequences, about 20% of them present only once. The source was peripheral blood mononuclear cells (PBMCs), collected when the disease was refractory, from a patient treated with antithyroid drugs. These receptors originate from a female donor with Graves disease.

This clonotype was seen more than once but under ten times. The chain recombines TRBV10-3 with TRBJ2-7; a possible D gene is TRBD2 (7 bases). The CDR3 loop spans 15 amino acids. Trimming left V 0 bases short and J 6 bases short, with 15 bases between. CDR1 and CDR2 from the germline V gene are ENHRY and SYGVKD. CDR3 coding DNA: TGTGCCATCAGTGAGTCTGGGACACCGGGGGGCGAGCAGTACTTC. The encoded protein is CAISESGTPGGEQYF.

This clonotype was detected ten times or more. This rearrangement joins TRBV6-1 to TRBJ2-7; TRBD2 is a possible D gene (6 bases). Germline CDR1 MNHNS, CDR2 SASEGT. This CDR3 region has 17 residues. Trimming pared 5 bases from V and 0 bases from J, leaving 20 bases between. In DNA, the CDR3 is TGTGCCAGCAGTCTTAAACCCCCGATAGCGGACTCCTACGAGCAGTACTTC. This encodes CASSLKPPIADSYEQYF.

This clonotype was seen many times. The genes are TRBV6-1 and TRBJ2-5, with TRBD1 matching over 12 bases. The germline V gene has CDR1 MNHNS and CDR2 SASEGT. The CDR3 is 16 residues long. V gave up 5 bases and J gave up 7 bases; unmatched junction bases: 11. CDR3 bases: TGTGCCAGCAGTCCGCAGGGACAGGGGGCTTTGGGGACCCAGTACTTC. It codes for CASSPQGQGALGTQYF.

This clonotype was counted between two and nine times. V is TRBV28 and J is TRBJ2-3; D is uncertain. Looked up from germline, CDR1 is MDHEN and CDR2 is SYDVKM. The CDR3 totals 13 residues. The V and J ends lost 3 bases and 5 bases respectively, with 9 bases between them. CDR3 protein: CASSLMGKDTQYF. The CDR3 nucleotides are TGTGCCAGCAGTTTGATGGGAAAAGATACGCAGTATTTT. The entire variable domain, with the rest obtained from reference TRBV28 and TRBJ2-3, is as follows: DVKVTQSSRYLVKRTGEKVFLECVQDMDHENMFWYRQDPGLGLRLIYFSYDVKMKEKGDIPEGYSVSREKKERFSLILESASTNQTSMYLCASSLMGKDTQYFGPGTRLTVL.

This clonotype was seen more than once but under ten times. This chain links TRBV30 with TRBJ2-1; a possible D gene is TRBD1 (6 bases). The V end lost 2 bases, the J end lost 7 bases, and 18 bases lay between the germline ends. This CDR3 is built from 15 residues. Germline V gene data show CDR1 as GTSNPN and CDR2 as SVGIG (reference sequence). The CDR3 is CAWSLPGHGWNEQFF. The CDR3 bases are TGTGCCTGGAGTTTACCGGGACATGGTTGGAATGAGCAGTTCTTC.

This clonotype was seen at least ten times. This sequence joins TRBV9 and TRBJ2-5, with 9 bases fitting TRBD1. Germline V gives CDR1 SGDLS, CDR2 YYNGEE. The CDR3 is 15 residues long. V trimming: 0 bases; J trimming: 2 bases; junction bases outside the gene matches: 2. CDR3 residues: CASSVGGQGQETQYF. CDR3 bases: TGTGCCAGCAGCGTAGGCGGACAGGGGCAAGAGACCCAGTACTTC. Supplemented by reference TRBV9 and TRBJ2-5, the full variable domain reads DSGVTQTPKHLITATGQRVTLRCSPRSGDLSVYWYQQSLDQGLQFLIQYYNGEERAKGNILERFSAQQFPDLHSELNLSSLELGDSALYFCASSVGGQGQETQYFGPGTRLLVL.

This clonotype was observed at least ten times. The chain joins TRBV18 to TRBJ2-7; D unclear. Trimming shortened V by 1 base and J by 0 bases, and 10 bases separated the two germline ends. CDR1 is KGHSH and CDR2 is LQKENI in the germline V gene. The CDR3 covers 15 residues. CDR3 protein: CASSPLRTSSYEQYF. CDR3 sequence (DNA): TGTGCCAGCTCACCACTTCGGACGAGCTCCTACGAGCAGTACTTC.

This clonotype appeared many times. The rearrangement uses TRBV30 and TRBJ2-7; TRBD1 aligns across 7 bases. The CDR3 totals 14 residues. Germline CDR1 is GTSNPN and CDR2 is SVGIG (reference sequence). The V and J ends lost 4 bases and 0 bases, in that order; junction bases with no gene match: 6. In nucleotides, the CDR3 is TGTGCCTGGAAAAGACAGGGAGTCTCCTACGAGCAGTACTTC. Translating it yields CAWKRQGVSYEQYF.

This clonotype was seen a few times. The chain carries TRBV7-9 and TRBJ2-7; 9 bases fit TRBD1. The CDR3 length is 14 residues. The germline V gene encodes CDR1 SEHNR and CDR2 FQNEAQ (reference sequence). V trimming: 5 bases; J trimming: 5 bases; junction bases outside the gene matches: 7. The CDR3 coding sequence is TGTGCCAGCAGCACCGGGACAGGGAGGAACGAGCAGTACTTC. It translates to CASSTGTGRNEQYF. Using reference TRBV7-9 and TRBJ2-7 for the parts outside the CDR3, the full variable domain is DTGVSQNPRHKITKRGQNVTFRCDPISEHNRLYWYRQTLGQGPEFLTYFQNEAQLEKSRLLSDRFSAERPKGSFSTLEIQRTEQGDSAMYLCASSTGTGRNEQYFGPGTRLTVT.

The chain is built from TRBV10-3 and TRBJ2-2; possible D gene TRBD2, 6 bases. V was trimmed by 6 bases and J by 3 bases, leaving 17 bases between them. The germline V gene has CDR1 ENHRY and CDR2 SYGVKD. This CDR3 has 16 residues. CDR3 residues: CAISLVAGKDTGELFF. CDR3 bases: TGTGCCATCAGCCTGGTGGCGGGAAAAGACACCGGGGAGCTGTTTTTT.

This clonotype was detected ten times or more. The chain is built from TRBV11-2 and TRBJ2-7; the D gene is possibly TRBD1 (5 bases). Germline V gene data show CDR1 as SGHAT and CDR2 as FQNNGV. V was pared by 0 bases and J by 6 bases, with 6 bases between. There are 12 residues in the CDR3. The CDR3 loop is CASSLETVEQYF. The CDR3 DNA sequence: TGTGCCAGCAGCTTAGAGACAGTCGAGCAGTACTTC.

This clonotype was observed a handful of times. The V call is TRBV11-1, the J call TRBJ2-2, with 8 bases aligning to TRBD1. Germline trimming cut 5 bases from V and 6 bases from J; bases unmatched to any gene: 5. CDR1 SGHAT and CDR2 FQDESV come from the germline V gene (reference sequence). This CDR3 spans 14 amino acids. CDR3 sequence (DNA): TGTGCCAGCAGCGAGGACAGGGATGCCGGGGAGCTGTTTTTT. Amino acids: CASSEDRDAGELFF.

This clonotype was observed at least ten times. The chain carries TRBV5-1 and TRBJ1-2; D is undetermined. Germline V gene sequence: CDR1 SGHRS, CDR2 YFSETQ. This CDR3 is 15 amino acids long. Trimming took off 2 bases at V and 5 bases at J, with 16 bases between the two ends. The CDR3 sequence: CASSFRDPRDYGYTF. The CDR3 bases are TGCGCCAGCAGCTTCCGGGATCCACGCGATTATGGCTACACCTTC.

This chain joins TRBV6-4 and TRBJ1-3, with D unresolved. Germline assignment: CDR1 MRHNA and CDR2 SNTAGT. The CDR3 covers 15 residues. V shed 2 bases and J shed 0 bases, with 8 bases lying between them. The CDR3 region has the DNA TGTGCCAGCAGTGACCCTGAAGGCTCTGGAAACACCATATATTTT. It codes for CASSDPEGSGNTIYF.

This clonotype was seen repeatedly, ten times or more. The genes are TRBV29-1 and TRBJ1-1; TRBD1 matches at 8 bases. Losses at the gene ends were 5 bases for V and 5 bases for J; bases not matched to a gene: 4. This CDR3 contains 12 residues. The V gene's germline CDR1 is SQVTM and CDR2 ANQGSEA. In DNA, the CDR3 is TGCAGCGTTTCGACAGGGGTTACTGAAGCTTTCTTT. Encoded protein: CSVSTGVTEAFF.

This rearrangement joins TRBV4-2 to TRBJ1-1; D is unclear. V gave up 0 bases and J gave up 7 bases, with 12 bases separating them. CDR3 length: 14 residues. Per germline, CDR1 LGHNA and CDR2 YNFKEQ. CDR3 bases: TGTGCCAGCAGCCAAGATCTAGGGCGGGATGAAGCTTTCTTT. Its protein is CASSQDLGRDEAFF.

This clonotype was seen at least ten times. As DNA, the CDR3 is TGTGCCAGCAGCCCTAGTGCGTCGGTGACCCAGTACTTC. Its protein product is CASSPSASVTQYF. The rearrangement uses TRBV7-9 and TRBJ2-5; D unclear. The CDR3 has 13 residues. Germline V CDR1 and CDR2: SEHNR, FQNEAQ (reference sequence). Trimming removed 5 bases from V and 7 bases from J, with 14 bases in between.

The chain joins TRBV6-2 or TRBV6-3 to TRBJ1-5; 9 positions match TRBD1. This CDR3 comprises 16 residues. Germline-derived CDR1 and CDR2 are MNHEY and SVGEGT. The V and J ends lost 6 bases and 1 base, in that order; junction bases with no gene match: 7. CDR3 in DNA: TGTGCCAGCAGATCACAGGGGGCGCAAAGCAATCAGCCCCAGCATTTT. This translates into CASRSQGAQSNQPQHF.

This clonotype has a count of ten or more. This chain joins TRBV19 and TRBJ2-5; 11 bases agree with TRBD2. This CDR3 spans 15 amino acids. After removal of 8 bases from V and 3 bases from J, the junction contained 8 bases not matched to a gene. The germline gives CDR1 LNHDA, CDR2 SQIVND (reference sequence). The CDR3 spells CASRLAGSPEETQYF. The CDR3 region has the DNA TGTGCCAGTCGACTAGCGGGATCCCCAGAAGAGACCCAGTACTTC.

V usage is TRBV6-2 or TRBV6-3 and J usage is TRBJ2-5, with unresolved D. With 2 bases removed from V and 4 bases from J, the gap between germline ends came to 11 bases. Germline CDR1 and CDR2: MNHEY and SVGEGT. The CDR3 has 14 amino acids. CDR3 protein: CASSYLGRRETQYF. As DNA, the CDR3 is TGTGCCAGCAGTTACCTCGGGCGCCGAGAGACCCAGTACTTC.

At least ten counts were recorded for this clonotype. V gene TRBV27 combines with J gene TRBJ1-2, with TRBD1 as a possible D gene (6 bases). The V and J ends lost 0 bases and 8 bases respectively, with 13 bases between them. The germline V gene encodes CDR1 MNHEY and CDR2 SMNVEV (reference sequence). This CDR3 comprises 14 residues. CDR3 nucleotides: TGTGCCAGCAGTTTATCCCCAGGGGTTAGCGGCTACACCTTC. This sequence encodes CASSLSPGVSGYTF.

This clonotype has ten or more counts. One junction end disagrees with the germline gene, perhaps due to a read error. The chain couples TRBV20-1 to TRBJ2-7, with 7 positions matching TRBD1. The germline V gene encodes CDR1 DFQATT and CDR2 SNEGSKA (reference sequence). The CDR3 totals 15 residues. This CDR3 reads CSASGLDRASHEQYF. In DNA, the CDR3 is TGCAGTGCTAGTGGCCTTGACAGGGCCTCCCACGAGCAGTACTTC.

The chain carries TRBV7-2 and TRBJ1-5; possibly TRBD1 for D (6 bases). This CDR3 contains 16 residues. Germline values: CDR1 SGHTA, CDR2 FQGNSA. With 1 base removed from V and 4 bases from J, the gap between germline ends came to 14 bases. The CDR3 sequence: CASSLVAGASNQPQHF. CDR3 bases: TGTGCCAGCAGCTTAGTAGCGGGGGCCTCAAATCAGCCCCAGCATTTT.

Many counts were recorded for this clonotype. The chain combines TRBV6-1 with TRBJ2-7, with TRBD2 matching over 8 bases. From germline, CDR1 is MNHNS and CDR2 SASEGT. CDR3 length: 13 amino acids. The V gene end was trimmed by 5 bases and the J gene end by 3 bases; junction bases not matched to a gene: 3. In nucleotides, the CDR3 is TGTGCCAGCAGTCGCACTAGCGGCTACGAGCAGTACTTC. Residues: CASSRTSGYEQYF.

This clonotype was recorded many times. The chain has TRBV6-1 and TRBJ2-7, with 8 bases that match TRBD1. CDR1 and CDR2 from the germline V gene are MNHNS and SASEGT. The CDR3 sequence is 13 residues long. V lost 6 bases, J lost 3 bases, and 4 bases stayed unmatched. The CDR3 spells CASRGTGRYEQYF. The CDR3 region has the DNA TGTGCCAGCAGGGGGACAGGCCGCTACGAGCAGTACTTC.

This chain links TRBV6-5 with TRBJ2-5; possible D gene TRBD2, 7 bases. With 4 bases removed from V and 4 bases from J, the gap between germline ends came to 16 bases. CDR1 is MNHEY, CDR2 SVGAGI, per germline. This CDR3 has 15 residues. CDR3 sequence reads: CASSWGFGGLETQYF. Here the CDR3 DNA reads TGTGCCAGCAGTTGGGGCTTCGGGGGGCTAGAGACCCAGTACTTC.